A selection of T cell receptor beta chains follows, all from one sample in a study of beta chain features in type 1 diabetes. Libraries were prepared by immunoSEQ multiplex PCR; TCRdb keeps only in-frame clonotypes and omits some of them. In the table there are a few hundred thousand clones, 13% to 15% of which are singletons. The sample taken for sequencing was naive CD4+ T cells from blood. These receptor sequences come from a man aged 25-45 years with type 1 diabetes. Each CDR3 is given with its conserved first and last residue. The D gene is left open where the match is weak. Size values are once, few and many counts, or a class for expanded clones, and some rows have none.

clone size	D gene	V gene	J gene	CDR3 protein	CDR3 DNA
few	NA	TRBV28	TRBJ2-7	CASNLGGIQYEQYF	TGTGCCAGCAACTTAGGAGGGATTCAGTACGAGCAGTACTTC
NA	NA	TRBV5-4	TRBJ2-7	CASSGGSSYEQYF	TGTGCCAGCAGCGGCGGTAGCTCCTACGAGCAGTACTTC
NA	TRBD2	TRBV5-4	TRBJ2-5	CASSSSGEREGRETQYF	TGTGCCAGCAGCTCGTCGGGGGAGCGGGAGGGCCGAGAGACCCAGTACTTC
few	NA	TRBV7-3	TRBJ2-5	CASSPGTGETQYF	TGTGCCAGCAGCCCGGGGACTGGAGAGACCCAGTACTTC
NA	TRBD1	TRBV18	TRBJ1-5	CASSLYDRDQGQPQHF	TGTGCCAGCTCACTATACGACAGGGATCAAGGCCAGCCCCAGCATTTT
NA	NA	TRBV28	TRBJ1-1	CASSSSGNTEAFF	TGTGCCAGCAGTTCCTCAGGGAACACTGAAGCTTTCTTT
NA	NA	TRBV5-1	TRBJ1-1	CASSLGGTTTTEAFF	TGCGCCAGCAGCTTGGGGGGGACAACCACCACTGAAGCTTTCTTT
few	NA	TRBV14	TRBJ2-7	CASSELPGAASYEQYF	TGTGCCAGCAGCGAACTTCCGGGAGCCGCCAGCTACGAGCAGTACTTC
NA	NA	TRBV29-1	TRBJ1-2	CSVRVPVDNGYTF	TGCAGCGTCAGGGTACCGGTAGATAATGGCTACACCTTC
few	NA	TRBV10-3	TRBJ2-1	CAISEKKAGHNEQFF	TGTGCCATCAGTGAAAAGAAGGCGGGGCACAATGAGCAGTTCTTC
few	TRBD1	TRBV29-1	TRBJ2-2	CSVERGGTGFAGELFF	TGCAGCGTTGAGAGGGGCGGGACAGGGTTCGCCGGGGAGCTGTTTTTT
few	TRBD2	TRBV9	TRBJ2-1	CASTPGTSGTQFF	TGTGCCAGCACCCCCGGGACTAGCGGGACGCAGTTCTTC
NA	TRBD1	TRBV28	TRBJ2-7	CASSSGGQGGEQYF	TGTGCCAGCAGTTCGGGTGGACAGGGAGGCGAGCAGTACTTC
NA	NA	TRBV2	TRBJ1-5	CASSSLTGLQPQHF	TGTGCCAGCAGTTCACTAACAGGGCTTCAGCCCCAGCATTTT
NA	TRBD1	TRBV4-3	TRBJ2-5	CASSQEGTGGYQETQYF	TGCGCCAGCAGCCAAGAGGGGACAGGGGGGTACCAAGAGACCCAGTACTTC
NA	TRBD1	TRBV30	TRBJ2-5	CAWSAEGGAGTQYF	TGTGCCTGGAGTGCTGAAGGGGGCGCAGGGACCCAGTACTTC
NA	TRBD1	TRBV13	TRBJ2-6	CASSLGDRIISGANVLTF	TGTGCCAGCAGCTTAGGGGACAGGATCATCTCTGGGGCCAACGTCCTGACTTTC
NA	NA	TRBV7-3	TRBJ2-6	CASSLNSPGANVLTF	TGTGCCAGCAGCTTAAATTCCCCGGGGGCCAACGTCCTGACTTTC
NA	TRBD1	TRBV29-1	TRBJ1-1	CSVERDRSEAFF	TGCAGCGTTGAGAGGGACAGGTCTGAAGCTTTCTTT
NA	NA	TRBV27	TRBJ2-1	CASSWDAGRKFF	TGTGCCAGCAGTTGGGATGCGGGACGGAAGTTCTTC
few	TRBD1	TRBV5-6	TRBJ2-7	CASSRDRGHFYEQYF	TGTGCCAGCAGCCGGGACAGGGGCCACTTTTACGAGCAGTACTTC
NA	TRBD2	TRBV2	TRBJ2-1	CASSRSGISYNEQFF	TGTGCCAGCAGCCGTAGCGGGATCTCCTACAATGAGCAGTTCTTC
NA	NA	TRBV20-1	TRBJ1-5	CSARVPGSQHF	TGCAGTGCTAGAGTCCCGGGGTCCCAGCATTTT
NA	TRBD2	TRBV9	TRBJ2-1	CATQGTSVYNEQFF	TGTGCCACTCAAGGGACTAGCGTCTACAATGAGCAGTTCTTC
NA	TRBD2	TRBV2	TRBJ2-7	CASGQGLAVNEQYF	TGTGCCAGCGGGCAGGGACTAGCTGTCAACGAGCAGTACTTC
few	NA	TRBV4-1	TRBJ2-1	CASSQERESYYEQFF	TGCGCCAGCAGCCAAGAAAGGGAGAGTTATTATGAGCAGTTCTTC
NA	TRBD1	TRBV9	TRBJ2-5	CASSAQTGGETQYF	TGTGCCAGCAGCGCCCAGACAGGGGGAGAGACCCAGTACTTC
NA	TRBD1	TRBV2	TRBJ1-2	CASSEETGATGYTF	TGTGCCAGCAGTGAGGAAACAGGGGCTACTGGCTACACCTTC
NA	TRBD1	TRBV5-1	TRBJ2-7	CASSRDRGLHEQYF	TGCGCCAGCAGTCGGGACAGGGGTTTGCACGAGCAGTACTTC
few	NA	TRBV7-8	TRBJ1-2	CASSSVQGSRANYGYTF	TGTGCCAGCAGCTCCGTGCAGGGTTCGAGAGCTAACTATGGCTACACCTTC
few	TRBD2	TRBV7-2	TRBJ2-7	CASSLGVAGAYEQYF	TGTGCCAGCAGCTTAGGGGTAGCGGGAGCCTACGAGCAGTACTTC
NA	TRBD1	TRBV25-1	TRBJ2-5	CASMGQDQETQYF	TGTGCCAGCATGGGACAGGACCAAGAGACCCAGTACTTC
NA	NA	TRBV9	TRBJ2-7	CASSGQAGEQYF	TGTGCCAGCAGCGGGCAGGCAGGCGAGCAGTACTTC
NA	NA	TRBV5-1	TRBJ2-1	CASSGRMGGDNEQFF	TGCGCCAGCAGCGGACGGATGGGAGGCGACAATGAGCAGTTCTTC
few	NA	TRBV9	TRBJ1-1	CASSVRGDLNTEAFF	TGTGCCAGCAGCGTACGGGGGGACTTGAACACTGAAGCTTTCTTT
NA	NA	TRBV5-1	TRBJ2-7	CASSLGRVVSSYEQYF	TGCGCCAGCAGCTTGGGGCGGGTAGTCAGCTCCTACGAGCAGTACTTC
NA	TRBD1	TRBV6-1	TRBJ1-1	CASSEMGQGGTEAFF	TGTGCCAGCAGTGAAATGGGACAGGGAGGCACTGAAGCTTTCTTT
few	TRBD2	TRBV28	TRBJ2-5	CASSARLLAGLLTETQYF	TGTGCCAGCAGTGCACGGCTTCTAGCGGGATTATTGACTGAGACCCAGTACTTC
NA	NA	TRBV7-9	TRBJ2-5	CASRLAGDQETQYF	TGTGCCAGCAGACTGGCAGGGGACCAAGAGACCCAGTACTTC
NA	NA	TRBV25-1	TRBJ2-3	CASSESLGLTDTQYF	TGTGCCAGCAGTGAATCCCTGGGACTCACAGATACGCAGTATTTT
few	TRBD1	TRBV5-1	TRBJ2-1	CASSFGDRDTNEQFF	TGCGCCAGCAGCTTCGGGGACAGGGATACAAATGAGCAGTTCTTC
NA	TRBD1	TRBV15	TRBJ2-7	CATSRDRPYEQYF	TGTGCCACCAGCCGGGACAGACCCTACGAGCAGTACTTC
few	TRBD1	TRBV5-4	TRBJ2-5	CASGQGGETQYF	TGTGCCAGCGGACAGGGAGGAGAGACCCAGTACTTC
NA	NA	TRBV30	TRBJ2-7	CAWSEGGEQYF	TGTGCCTGGAGTGAAGGGGGCGAGCAGTACTTC
few	NA	TRBV25-1	TRBJ2-4	CASSATGSLVFQYF	TGTGCCAGCAGTGCCACCGGGTCCCTAGTTTTTCAGTACTTC
few	TRBD2	TRBV9	TRBJ2-1	CASSPSSGLAGNYNEQFF	TGTGCCAGCAGCCCATCTTCGGGACTAGCGGGCAACTACAATGAGCAGTTCTTC
few	TRBD1	TRBV5-6	TRBJ2-7	CASSSGGYEQYF	TGTGCCAGCAGCTCAGGGGGCTACGAGCAGTACTTC
few	TRBD2	TRBV11-2	TRBJ2-5	CASSLGSAGGSETQYF	TGTGCCAGCAGCTTAGGTTCAGCGGGAGGATCGGAGACCCAGTACTTC
NA	TRBD1	TRBV6-1	TRBJ2-7	CASSGGQGFFEQYF	TGTGCCAGCAGTGGAGGACAGGGTTTCTTCGAGCAGTACTTC
few	TRBD2	TRBV7-9	TRBJ2-7	CASSFLGRTSDEQYF	TGTGCCAGCAGCTTCCTAGGTCGGACTAGTGACGAGCAGTACTTC
once	NA	TRBV10-2	TRBJ1-1	CASSQGHEAFF	TGCGCCAGCAGTCAGGGGCACGAAGCTTTCTTT
NA	NA	TRBV7-9	TRBJ2-7	CASSLEGRGTYEQYF	TGTGCCAGCAGCTTAGAGGGCAGGGGAACCTACGAGCAGTACTTC
few	NA	TRBV18	TRBJ2-6	CASSPRQSGANVLTF	TGTGCCAGCTCACCACGGCAAAGTGGGGCCAACGTCCTGACTTTC
NA	TRBD2	TRBV19	TRBJ2-3	CASSLQASGRGNTQYF	TGTGCCAGTAGTCTCCAGGCTAGCGGGAGAGGAAATACGCAGTATTTT
NA	TRBD1	TRBV5-1	TRBJ2-5	CASSPQGAQETQYF	TGCGCCAGCAGCCCCCAGGGGGCTCAAGAGACCCAGTACTTC
NA	NA	TRBV7-9	TRBJ2-1	CASSLVASYNEQFF	TGTGCCAGCAGCTTAGTGGCCTCCTACAATGAGCAGTTCTTC
few	TRBD1	TRBV19	TRBJ1-5	CASWTGLSNQPQHF	TGTGCCAGCTGGACAGGACTTAGCAATCAGCCCCAGCATTTT